The T cell receptor (beta chain) described here comes from a study of Graves' ophthalmopathy and Graves' hyperthyroidism. The authors defined stable hyperthyroidism as no ophthalmopathy within 18 months of follow-up. Whole-study results and caveats: Discrimination between ophthalmopathy and stable hyperthyroidism by a 13-signature model showed about 86% sensitivity and almost 83% specificity.

This clonotype was recorded many times. What it binds is not known. As the template, RNA transcripts were used to amplify TCR beta CDR3 regions. First-round RT-PCR used HTBI primers; second-round multiplex PCR followed. MiXCR, applied by TCRdb to the multiplex PCR reads, yields one record per CDR3 protein. The sample has 300,000 to 500,000 distinct CDR3 sequences; just over 15% are singletons. The clonotype was recovered from a woman between 18 and 30 years old with stable Graves' hyperthyroidism. Sequencing was performed on peripheral blood.

This CDR3 reads CASSSRGPPTGELFF. The CDR3 DNA sequence: TGTGCCAGCAGTTCCCGGGGGCCGCCCACCGGGGAGCTGTTTTTT. The chain couples TRBV12-3 or TRBV12-4 to TRBJ2-2, with D perhaps being TRBD1 or TRBD2 (6 bases each). CDR3 length equals 15 residues. V lost 4 bases to trimming and J lost 4 bases, with 13 bases between them.